Listed below are T cell receptor beta chains from one sample, sequenced in a study of CD8 T cells in ankylosing spondylitis. MiXCR, applied by TCRdb to the 5' RACE reads, yields one record per CDR3 protein. Of roughly 700,000 distinct CDR3 sequences in the sample, roughly 20% are singletons; the top ten hold 15% to 20%. Sequencing was done on a sample of blood, either unsorted or a sorted T cell fraction (not recorded which). The source is a male donor with ankylosing spondylitis. Each CDR3 is given with its conserved first and last residue. The D gene is left open where the match is weak. Expanded clones get a size class; other rows say once, few or many, or leave the size out.

d_call: NA
v_call: TRBV7-2
j_call: TRBJ2-7
cdr3_length: 14
clone_size: NA
cdr3_aa: CASSFRAAGMEQYF
cdr3_nt: TGTGCCAGCAGCTTCCGTGCGGCAGGGATGGAGCAGTACTTC

d_call: NA
v_call: TRBV3-1
j_call: TRBJ2-7
cdr3_length: 12
clone_size: NA
cdr3_aa: CASSQVRGKQYF
cdr3_nt: TGTGCCAGCAGCCAAGTTCGGGGAAAGCAGTACTTC

d_call: NA
v_call: TRBV7-9
j_call: TRBJ2-3
cdr3_length: 12
clone_size: few
cdr3_aa: CASSTTLDTQYF
cdr3_nt: TGTGCCAGCAGCACCACCCTTGATACGCAGTATTTT

d_call: TRBD1
v_call: TRBV18
j_call: TRBJ2-3
cdr3_length: 15
clone_size: few
cdr3_aa: CASSPPRQGEDTQYF
cdr3_nt: TGTGCCAGCTCACCACCGAGACAGGGGGAAGATACGCAGTATTTT

d_call: NA
v_call: TRBV4-3
j_call: TRBJ2-1
cdr3_length: 15
clone_size: NA
cdr3_aa: CASSREGASDNEQFF
cdr3_nt: TGCGCCAGCAGCCGAGAGGGGGCTAGCGACAATGAGCAGTTCTTC

d_call: NA
v_call: TRBV18
j_call: TRBJ1-1
cdr3_length: 14
clone_size: few
cdr3_aa: CASSPGRDRAEAFF
cdr3_nt: TGTGCCAGCTCACCGGGCAGGGATCGTGCTGAAGCTTTCTTT

d_call: TRBD2
v_call: TRBV12-3/TRBV12-4
j_call: TRBJ2-5
cdr3_length: 16
clone_size: many
cdr3_aa: CASSLGTSGPQETQYF
cdr3_nt: TGTGCCAGCAGTTTAGGGACTAGCGGACCACAAGAGACCCAGTACTTC

d_call: TRBD2
v_call: TRBV4-3
j_call: TRBJ2-1
cdr3_length: 17
clone_size: NA
cdr3_aa: CASSQDPSGNTYNEQFF
cdr3_nt: TGCGCCAGCAGCCAAGACCCTAGCGGGAATACATACAATGAGCAGTTCTTC

d_call: NA
v_call: TRBV5-1
j_call: TRBJ1-1
cdr3_length: 16
clone_size: few
cdr3_aa: CASSPTVENMNTEAFF
cdr3_nt: TGCGCCAGCAGCCCAACGGTTGAAAACATGAACACTGAAGCTTTCTTT

d_call: NA
v_call: TRBV20-1
j_call: TRBJ2-3
cdr3_length: 8
clone_size: few
cdr3_aa: CSTDTQYF
cdr3_nt: TGCTCCACAGATACGCAGTATTTT

d_call: NA
v_call: TRBV3-1
j_call: TRBJ2-1
cdr3_length: 17
clone_size: few
cdr3_aa: CASSQHLGGLLDNEQFF
cdr3_nt: TGTGCCAGCAGCCAACACCTCGGGGGGCTTCTCGACAATGAGCAGTTCTTC

d_call: NA
v_call: TRBV24-1
j_call: TRBJ2-2
cdr3_length: 16
clone_size: NA
cdr3_aa: CATSDQSAVFTGELFF
cdr3_nt: TGTGCCACCAGTGACCAGTCGGCAGTATTCACCGGGGAGCTGTTTTTT

d_call: NA
v_call: TRBV5-1
j_call: TRBJ2-2
cdr3_length: 17
clone_size: few
cdr3_aa: CASSRPPVGGNTGELFF
cdr3_nt: TGCGCCAGCAGCCGACCTCCGGTGGGGGGGAACACCGGGGAGCTGTTTTTT

d_call: NA
v_call: TRBV29-1
j_call: TRBJ2-2
cdr3_length: 13
clone_size: NA
cdr3_aa: CSVISTESGELFF
cdr3_nt: TGCAGCGTTATCTCAACGGAAAGCGGGGAGCTGTTTTTT

d_call: NA
v_call: TRBV7-9
j_call: TRBJ2-1
cdr3_length: 15
clone_size: NA
cdr3_aa: CASSPYSGAHNEQFF
cdr3_nt: TGTGCCAGCAGTCCTTACTCGGGGGCACACAATGAGCAGTTCTTC

d_call: TRBD1
v_call: TRBV20-1
j_call: TRBJ2-5
cdr3_length: 15
clone_size: few
cdr3_aa: CSANDDRGRPGTQYF
cdr3_nt: TGCAGTGCTAACGACGACAGGGGGCGCCCGGGGACCCAGTACTTC

d_call: TRBD2
v_call: TRBV9
j_call: TRBJ2-7
cdr3_length: 16
clone_size: few
cdr3_aa: CASSVYSAGDPYEQYF
cdr3_nt: TGTGCCAGCAGCGTATATTCGGCGGGGGATCCCTACGAGCAGTACTTC

d_call: TRBD1
v_call: TRBV20-1
j_call: TRBJ1-1
cdr3_length: 14
clone_size: NA
cdr3_aa: CSAPTGTGVFEAFF
cdr3_nt: TGCAGTGCCCCAACCGGGACAGGGGTCTTTGAAGCTTTCTTT

d_call: TRBD2
v_call: TRBV24-1
j_call: TRBJ2-7
cdr3_length: 14
clone_size: NA
cdr3_aa: CATSGTSGSYEQYF
cdr3_nt: TGTGCCACCAGTGGGACTAGCGGGAGTTACGAGCAGTACTTC

d_call: TRBD1
v_call: TRBV4-1
j_call: TRBJ1-1
cdr3_length: 15
clone_size: many
cdr3_aa: CASSQGDRVNTEAFF
cdr3_nt: TGCGCCAGCAGCCAAGGGGACAGAGTGAACACTGAAGCTTTCTTT

d_call: NA
v_call: TRBV19
j_call: TRBJ2-7
cdr3_length: 14
clone_size: few
cdr3_aa: CASRLQESSYEQYF
cdr3_nt: TGTGCCAGTAGATTACAGGAAAGCTCCTACGAGCAGTACTTC

d_call: TRBD1
v_call: TRBV12-3/TRBV12-4
j_call: TRBJ2-1
cdr3_length: 15
clone_size: many
cdr3_aa: CASSLWDRGINEQFF
cdr3_nt: TGTGCCAGCAGTTTATGGGACAGGGGCATCAATGAGCAGTTCTTC

d_call: NA
v_call: TRBV6-5
j_call: TRBJ1-1
cdr3_length: 13
clone_size: NA
cdr3_aa: CASSYAMNTEAFF
cdr3_nt: TGTGCCAGCAGTTACGCAATGAACACTGAAGCTTTCTTT

d_call: NA
v_call: TRBV30
j_call: TRBJ1-2
cdr3_length: 13
clone_size: few
cdr3_aa: CAWILEAGYGYTF
cdr3_nt: TGTGCCTGGATTCTCGAGGCGGGCTATGGCTACACCTTC

d_call: NA
v_call: TRBV12-3/TRBV12-4
j_call: TRBJ2-5
cdr3_length: 15
clone_size: few
cdr3_aa: CASSAAGSLVETQYF
cdr3_nt: TGTGCCAGCAGTGCGGCAGGGTCTCTTGTGGAGACCCAGTACTTC

d_call: NA
v_call: TRBV20-1
j_call: TRBJ2-7
cdr3_length: 15
clone_size: few
cdr3_aa: CSASPRTAGSYEQYF
cdr3_nt: TGCAGTGCTAGTCCCCGGACAGCTGGCTCCTACGAGCAGTACTTC

d_call: TRBD1
v_call: TRBV13
j_call: TRBJ2-7
cdr3_length: 14
clone_size: NA
cdr3_aa: CASSGTGKSNEQYF
cdr3_nt: TGTGCCAGCAGTGGGACAGGGAAAAGCAACGAGCAGTACTTC

d_call: TRBD1
v_call: TRBV20-1
j_call: TRBJ1-5
cdr3_length: 16
clone_size: few
cdr3_aa: CSARVRGQGADQPQHF
cdr3_nt: TGCAGTGCTAGAGTTAGGGGTCAGGGGGCCGATCAGCCCCAGCATTTT

d_call: TRBD2
v_call: TRBV7-9
j_call: TRBJ2-1
cdr3_length: 15
clone_size: NA
cdr3_aa: CASRKLAVSYNEQFF
cdr3_nt: TGTGCCAGCAGAAAACTAGCGGTTTCCTACAATGAGCAGTTCTTC

d_call: NA
v_call: TRBV12-3/TRBV12-4
j_call: TRBJ1-5
cdr3_length: 15
clone_size: few
cdr3_aa: CASSDRGFWNQPQHF
cdr3_nt: TGTGCCAGCAGCGATCGAGGATTCTGGAATCAGCCCCAGCATTTT

d_call: NA
v_call: TRBV4-2
j_call: TRBJ2-7
cdr3_length: 15
clone_size: NA
cdr3_aa: CASSHGSGISYEQYF
cdr3_nt: TGTGCCAGCAGCCATGGGAGTGGGATTTCCTACGAGCAGTACTTC

d_call: TRBD2
v_call: TRBV7-2
j_call: TRBJ2-5
cdr3_length: 15
clone_size: NA
cdr3_aa: CASSLMPAGQETQYF
cdr3_nt: TGTGCCAGCAGCTTAATGCCAGCGGGACAAGAGACCCAGTACTTC

d_call: TRBD1
v_call: TRBV28
j_call: TRBJ1-5
cdr3_length: 15
clone_size: few
cdr3_aa: CASTRTGVSNQPQHF
cdr3_nt: TGTGCCAGCACCAGGACAGGGGTTAGCAATCAGCCCCAGCATTTT

d_call: NA
v_call: TRBV24-1
j_call: TRBJ2-1
cdr3_length: 15
clone_size: NA
cdr3_aa: CAASPGGTGGDEQFF
cdr3_nt: TGTGCCGCCAGCCCGGGGGGAACAGGGGGTGATGAGCAGTTCTTC